The text below deals with one T cell receptor (beta chain). The data are from a study of blood T cell repertoires in COVID-19. Here immunoSEQ multiplex PCR was the method, and the copy in TCRdb shows in-frame clones only, minus some. The sample contains about 240,000 clones, 85% to 90% of which appear only once. Trimming took off 5 bases at V and 3 bases at J, with 17 bases between the two ends. Germline assignment: CDR1 SGHTA and CDR2 FQGNSA. There are 16 residues in the CDR3. The sequence derives from a woman aged 25 to 39 who had recovered from COVID-19. V is TRBV7-2 and J is TRBJ1-3; D gene unclear. Material: PBMCs or T cells enriched from blood (not recorded which). DNA of the CDR3: TGTGCCAGCAGCCTAGGTCCCGCGCGTGGTGGAAACACCATATATTTT. As protein: CASSLGPARGGNTIYF.